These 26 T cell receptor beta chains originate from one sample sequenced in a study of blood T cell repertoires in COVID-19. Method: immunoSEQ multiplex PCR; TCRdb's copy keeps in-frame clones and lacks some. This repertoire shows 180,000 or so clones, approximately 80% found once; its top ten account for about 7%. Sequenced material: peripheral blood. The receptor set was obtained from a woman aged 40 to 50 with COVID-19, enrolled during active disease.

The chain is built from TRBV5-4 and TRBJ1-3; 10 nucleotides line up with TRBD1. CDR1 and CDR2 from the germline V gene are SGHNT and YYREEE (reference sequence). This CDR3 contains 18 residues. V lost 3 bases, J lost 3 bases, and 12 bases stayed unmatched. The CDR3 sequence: CASSWGMLGQGGGNTIYF. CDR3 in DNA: TGTGCCAGCAGCTGGGGCATGCTCGGACAGGGGGGTGGAAACACCATATATTTT.

This chain's CDR3 is CASSLDWASTDTQYF. CDR3 sequence (DNA): TGTGCCAGCAGCTTAGATTGGGCATCTACAGATACGCAGTATTTT. The chain links TRBV7-9 to TRBJ2-3; D gene ambiguous. The CDR3 sequence is 15 residues long. V lost 1 base and J 3 bases, leaving 11 bases between the germline ends. Germline loops: CDR1 SEHNR, CDR2 FQNEAQ (reference sequence).

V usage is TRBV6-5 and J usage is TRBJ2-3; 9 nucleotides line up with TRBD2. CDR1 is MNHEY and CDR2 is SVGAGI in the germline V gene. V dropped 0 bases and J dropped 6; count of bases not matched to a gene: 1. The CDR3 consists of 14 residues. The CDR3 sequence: CASSYSAGGDTQYF. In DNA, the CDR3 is TGTGCCAGCAGTTACTCTGCGGGGGGGGATACGCAGTATTTT.

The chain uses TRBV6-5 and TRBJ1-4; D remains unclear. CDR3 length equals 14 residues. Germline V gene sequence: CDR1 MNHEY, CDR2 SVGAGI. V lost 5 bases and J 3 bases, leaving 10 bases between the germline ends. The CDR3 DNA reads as TGTGCCAGCAGTCTTCGGGGAGCTAATGAAAAACTGTTTTTT. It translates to CASSLRGANEKLFF.

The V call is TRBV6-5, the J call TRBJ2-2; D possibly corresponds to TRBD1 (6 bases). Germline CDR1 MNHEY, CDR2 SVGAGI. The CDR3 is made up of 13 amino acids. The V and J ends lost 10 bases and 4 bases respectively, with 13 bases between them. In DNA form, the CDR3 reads TGTGCCACACGGACAGTCCCCACCGGGGAGCTGTTTTTT. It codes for CATRTVPTGELFF.

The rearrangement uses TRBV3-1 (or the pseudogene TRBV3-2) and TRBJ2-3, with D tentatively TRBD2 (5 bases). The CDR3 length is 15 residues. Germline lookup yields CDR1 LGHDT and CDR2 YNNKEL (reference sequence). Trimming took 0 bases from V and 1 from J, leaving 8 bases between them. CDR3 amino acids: CASSQEGGRTDTQYF. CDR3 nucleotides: TGTGCCAGCAGCCAAGAAGGCGGGCGCACAGATACGCAGTATTTT.

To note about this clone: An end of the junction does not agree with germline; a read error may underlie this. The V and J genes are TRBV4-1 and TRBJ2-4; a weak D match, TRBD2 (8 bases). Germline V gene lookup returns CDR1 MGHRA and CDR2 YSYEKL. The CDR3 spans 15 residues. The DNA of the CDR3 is TGCGCCAGCAGCGGACGACAGGGTACCGGGACTAGAGCCCCCTTC. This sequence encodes CASSGRQGTGTRAPF.

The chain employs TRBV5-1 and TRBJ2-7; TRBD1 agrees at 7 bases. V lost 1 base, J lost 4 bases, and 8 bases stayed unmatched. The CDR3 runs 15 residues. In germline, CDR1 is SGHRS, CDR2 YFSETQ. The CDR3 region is CASSLSPGGNYEQYF. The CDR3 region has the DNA TGCGCCAGCAGCTTGTCCCCAGGGGGAAATTACGAGCAGTACTTC.

CDR3 DNA sequence: TGTGCCAGCAGTTTTGGTCAGATCTATGGCTACACCTTC. Protein sequence: CASSFGQIYGYTF. V is TRBV28 and J is TRBJ1-2; D is ambiguous. Germline CDR1 reads MDHEN; CDR2 reads SYDVKM. V was clipped by 3 bases and J by 4 bases, with 9 bases between them. CDR3 length: 13 amino acids.

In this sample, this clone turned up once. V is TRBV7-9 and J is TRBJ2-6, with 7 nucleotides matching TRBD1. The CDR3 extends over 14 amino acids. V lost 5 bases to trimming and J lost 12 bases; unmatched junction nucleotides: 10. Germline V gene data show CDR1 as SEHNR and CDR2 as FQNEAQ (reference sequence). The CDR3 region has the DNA TGTGCCAGCAGCCCCCGGACAGGTAGGAGCGTCCTGACTTTC. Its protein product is CASSPRTGRSVLTF.

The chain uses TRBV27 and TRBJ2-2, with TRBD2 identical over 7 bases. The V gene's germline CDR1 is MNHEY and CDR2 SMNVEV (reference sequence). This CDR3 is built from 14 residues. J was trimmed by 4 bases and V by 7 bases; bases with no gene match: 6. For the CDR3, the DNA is TGTGCCAGCACCCTTCGGGGGGTCACCGGGGAGCTGTTTTTT. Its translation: CASTLRGVTGELFF.

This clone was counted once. As DNA, the CDR3 is TGTGCCAGCAGCTTAGCGATCACAGGCAACACTGAAGCTTTCTTT. It codes for CASSLAITGNTEAFF. The chain couples TRBV7-6 to TRBJ1-1, with a weak D call TRBD1 (5 bases). The V end was cut by 0 bases, the J end by 2 bases, with 10 bases between. The length of the CDR3 is 15 residues. Germline CDR1 is SGHVS and CDR2 is FNYEAQ.

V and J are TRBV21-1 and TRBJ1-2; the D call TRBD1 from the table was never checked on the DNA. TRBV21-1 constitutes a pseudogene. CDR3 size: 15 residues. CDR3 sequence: CASSKEGRKNYGYTF. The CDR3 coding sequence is TGTGCCAGCAGCAAAGAAGGCAGGAAAAACTATGGCTACACCTTC.

CDR3 in amino acids: CASSPDGSSYNEQFF. The CDR3 DNA reads TGTGCCAGCTCACCAGACGGGAGCTCCTACAATGAGCAGTTCTTC. V usage is TRBV18 and J usage is TRBJ2-1, with a possible D match to TRBD2 (6 bases). V lost 2 bases and J 0 bases, leaving 8 bases between the germline ends. CDR3 length: 15 amino acids. Germline V gene sequence: CDR1 KGHSH, CDR2 LQKENI.

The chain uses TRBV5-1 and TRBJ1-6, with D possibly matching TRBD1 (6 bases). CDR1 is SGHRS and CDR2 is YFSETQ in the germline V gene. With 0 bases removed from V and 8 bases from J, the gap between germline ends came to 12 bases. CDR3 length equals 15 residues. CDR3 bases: TGCGCCAGCAGCTTGGGCACAGGGTGGGATTCACCCCTCCACTTT. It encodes CASSLGTGWDSPLHF.

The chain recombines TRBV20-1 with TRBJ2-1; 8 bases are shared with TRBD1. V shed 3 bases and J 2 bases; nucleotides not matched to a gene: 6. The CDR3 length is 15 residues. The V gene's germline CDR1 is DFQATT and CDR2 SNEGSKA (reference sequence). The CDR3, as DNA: TGCAGTGCTAGTCCGGCGACAGGGGCCTACAATGAGCAGTTCTTC. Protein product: CSASPATGAYNEQFF.

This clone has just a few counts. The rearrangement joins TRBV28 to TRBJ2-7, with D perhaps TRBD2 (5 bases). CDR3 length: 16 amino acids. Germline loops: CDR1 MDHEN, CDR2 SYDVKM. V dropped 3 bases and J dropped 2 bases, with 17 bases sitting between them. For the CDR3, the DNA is TGTGCCAGCAGTTTTGGCCGTACCGTAGCGACCTACGAGCAGTACTTC. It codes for CASSFGRTVATYEQYF.

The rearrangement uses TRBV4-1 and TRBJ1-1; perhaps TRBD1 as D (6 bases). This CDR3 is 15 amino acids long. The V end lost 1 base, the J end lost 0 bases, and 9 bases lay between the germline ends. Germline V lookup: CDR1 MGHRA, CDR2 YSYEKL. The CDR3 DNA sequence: TGCGCCAGCAGCCAAGCGAGGGGGATGAACACTGAAGCTTTCTTT. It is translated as CASSQARGMNTEAFF.

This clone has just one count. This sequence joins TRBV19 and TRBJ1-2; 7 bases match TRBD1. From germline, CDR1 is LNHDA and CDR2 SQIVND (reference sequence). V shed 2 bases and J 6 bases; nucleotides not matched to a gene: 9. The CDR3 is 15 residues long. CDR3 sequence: CASSISVRQGDGYTF. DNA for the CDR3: TGTGCCAGTAGTATAAGTGTAAGACAGGGAGATGGCTACACCTTC.

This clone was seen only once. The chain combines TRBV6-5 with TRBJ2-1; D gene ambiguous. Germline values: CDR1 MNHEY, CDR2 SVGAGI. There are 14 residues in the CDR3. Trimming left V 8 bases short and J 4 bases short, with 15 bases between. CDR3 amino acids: CASHEELGYNEQFF. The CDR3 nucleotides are TGTGCCAGCCACGAGGAACTTGGTTACAATGAGCAGTTCTTC.

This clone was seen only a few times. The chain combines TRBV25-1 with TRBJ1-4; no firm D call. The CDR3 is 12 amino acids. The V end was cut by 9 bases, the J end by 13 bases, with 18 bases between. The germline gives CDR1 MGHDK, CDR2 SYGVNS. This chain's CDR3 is CASSEGRLRLFF. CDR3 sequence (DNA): TGTGCCAGTTCAGAGGGCAGGCTTCGACTGTTTTTT.

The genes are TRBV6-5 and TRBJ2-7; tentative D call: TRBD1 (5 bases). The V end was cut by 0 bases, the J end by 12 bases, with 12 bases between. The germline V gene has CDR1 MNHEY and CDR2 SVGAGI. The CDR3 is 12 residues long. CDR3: CASSYSNGASYF. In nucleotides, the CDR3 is TGTGCCAGCAGTTACTCGAATGGGGCTTCGTACTTC.

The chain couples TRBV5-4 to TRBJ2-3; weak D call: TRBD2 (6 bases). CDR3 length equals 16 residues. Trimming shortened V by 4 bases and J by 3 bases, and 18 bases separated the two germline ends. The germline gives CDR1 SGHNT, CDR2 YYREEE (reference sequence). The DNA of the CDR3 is TGTGCCAGCAGCGCGACCGGGAGTGTAAAGACAGATACGCAGTATTTT. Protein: CASSATGSVKTDTQYF.

The chain's CDR3 is CSASGGHTEAFF. The CDR3 region has the DNA TGCAGCGCCTCGGGGGGGCACACTGAAGCTTTCTTT. The rearrangement joins TRBV29-1 to TRBJ1-1, with a tentative D call TRBD1 (6 bases). The CDR3 consists of 12 residues. Trimming took off 7 bases at V and 3 bases at J, with 12 bases between the two ends. Germline V gene lookup returns CDR1 SQVTM and CDR2 ANQGSEA.

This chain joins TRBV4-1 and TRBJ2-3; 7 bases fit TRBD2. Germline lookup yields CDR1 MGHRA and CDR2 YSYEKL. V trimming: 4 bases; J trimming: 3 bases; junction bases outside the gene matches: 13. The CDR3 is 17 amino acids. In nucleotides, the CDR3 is TGCGCCAGCAGCCGAACCGAGAGACTAGCAGCTACAGATACGCAGTATTTT. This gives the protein CASSRTERLAATDTQYF.

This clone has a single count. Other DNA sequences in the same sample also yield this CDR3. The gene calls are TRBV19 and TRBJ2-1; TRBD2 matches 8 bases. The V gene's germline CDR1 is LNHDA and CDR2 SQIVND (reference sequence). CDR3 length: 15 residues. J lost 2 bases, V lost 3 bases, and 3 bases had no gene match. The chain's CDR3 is CASSIAGGTYNEQFF. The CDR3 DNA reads TGTGCCAGTAGTATTGCGGGAGGAACCTACAATGAGCAGTTCTTC.